These 14 T cell receptor beta chains originate from one sample sequenced in a study of technical replicates of blood from a handful of donors. Here immunoSEQ multiplex PCR was the method, and the copy in TCRdb shows in-frame clones only, minus some. This sample carries tens of thousands of clones, roughly 89% of them seen once, and the ten largest clones take 0.35% to 0.4%. The sample was T cells isolated from PBMCs. The origin of the receptors is a human donor in good health. Some clones in this sample may be carry-over from other donors' samples.

The rearrangement uses TRBV6-5 and TRBJ2-1; 10 positions match TRBD1. Germline-derived CDR1 and CDR2 are MNHEY and SVGAGI. The CDR3 is 15 residues long. The junction had 6 bases not matched to a gene; V was cut back by 5 bases and J by 5 bases. CDR3 in DNA: TGTGCCAGCAGTCGGACAGGGGGTAACAACAATGAGCAGTTCTTC. It specifies CASSRTGGNNNEQFF.

V gene TRBV11-2 combines with J gene TRBJ2-7; TRBD1 might be the D (5 bases). Trimming removed 4 bases at V and 2 bases at J, with 18 bases between. The CDR3 is 16 amino acids. The germline CDR1 and CDR2 sequences are SGHAT and FQNNGV. The CDR3 spells CASSSTQGKIPYEQYF. The DNA of the CDR3 is TGTGCCAGCAGCTCCACCCAGGGTAAGATCCCCTACGAGCAGTACTTC.

This clone was detected only once. This rearrangement joins TRBV10-3 to TRBJ2-1; 8 bases are shared with TRBD2. CDR1 is ENHRY and CDR2 is SYGVKD in the germline V gene. J gave up 4 bases and V 9 bases, and 8 bases lay outside the gene matches. The CDR3 is 14 residues long. The CDR3 DNA reads TGTGCCATTGCCGGGCTAGCGGGTTACAATGAGCAGTTCTTC. As protein: CAIAGLAGYNEQFF.

The chain uses TRBV11-2 and TRBJ2-7; TRBD2 matches 8 bases. The CDR3 covers 16 residues. V lost 5 bases and J lost 7; bases outside the gene matches: 16. The germline V gene encodes CDR1 SGHAT and CDR2 FQNNGV. As DNA, the CDR3 is TGTGCCAGCAGCGAAGAGGGAGCGGGACTAGTGGGTGAGCAGTACTTC. It specifies CASSEEGAGLVGEQYF.

The gene calls are TRBV5-1 and TRBJ2-2; 9 bases match TRBD1. With 3 bases clipped from V and 4 bases from J, the junction kept 10 bases outside the gene matches. The CDR3 has 17 residues. In germline, CDR1 is SGHRS, CDR2 YFSETQ. The CDR3: CASSSGTGPLGTGELFF. The CDR3 DNA reads TGCGCCAGCAGCTCAGGGACAGGGCCTCTGGGCACCGGGGAGCTGTTTTTT.

The CDR3 DNA follows: TGTGCCAGCAGCTTTGTGGGCGGGGTGAACACCGGGGAGCTGTTTTTT. It translates to CASSFVGGVNTGELFF. J is TRBJ2-2 and V is TRBV5-5; tentatively, D is TRBD2 (6 bases). The V end was cut by 2 bases, the J end by 1 base, with 12 bases between. Germline lookup yields CDR1 SGHKS and CDR2 YYEKEE (reference sequence). The CDR3 runs to 16 residues.

This clone was found once. The chain carries TRBV6-1 and TRBJ1-1, with a possible D match to TRBD1 (5 bases). Germline V lookup: CDR1 MNHNS, CDR2 SASEGT. The CDR3 covers 12 residues. V gave up 7 bases and J gave up 9 bases, with 15 bases separating them. This CDR3 reads CASTTGGTKAFF. For the CDR3, the DNA is TGTGCCAGCACCACGGGGGGGACCAAAGCTTTCTTT.

The J gene is TRBJ2-1, the V gene TRBV5-1; 10 nucleotides agree with TRBD1. CDR1 and CDR2 (germline): SGHRS, YFSETQ. The J segment lost 2 bases and the V segment lost 4 bases, leaving 9 bases of the junction unmatched. The CDR3 length is 17 residues. CDR3 nucleotide sequence: TGCGCCAGCAGCGCTCGACAGGGGGCTGCGCCCTACAATGAGCAGTTCTTC. It specifies CASSARQGAAPYNEQFF.

The CDR3 sequence: CASSLRQGDYGYTF. CDR3 DNA sequence: TGTGCCAGCAGCTTAAGACAGGGAGACTATGGCTACACCTTC. This rearrangement joins TRBV5-5 to TRBJ1-2; 7 bases agree with TRBD1. CDR1 is SGHKS and CDR2 is YYEKEE in the germline V gene (reference sequence). After removal of 2 bases from V and 3 bases from J, the junction contained 4 bases not matched to a gene. This CDR3 comprises 14 residues.

The chain carries TRBV7-9 and TRBJ2-1; 9 bases fit TRBD2. Germline CDR1 SEHNR, CDR2 FQNEAQ (reference sequence). CDR3 length equals 16 residues. V trimming: 6 bases; J trimming: 7 bases; junction bases outside the gene matches: 13. This CDR3 reads CASSPSGRLLRNEQFF. The CDR3 DNA sequence: TGTGCCAGCAGTCCCAGCGGGAGGCTTTTACGGAATGAGCAGTTCTTC.

This sequence joins TRBV5-4 and TRBJ1-3; TRBD1 aligns across 8 bases. V lost 4 bases to trimming and J lost 2 bases; unmatched junction nucleotides: 8. The germline V gene has CDR1 SGHNT and CDR2 YYREEE (reference sequence). This CDR3 has 16 amino acids. Here the CDR3 DNA reads TGTGCCAGCAGCGTAGGACAGGGTGGAACTGGAAACACCATATATTTT. Translated, it gives CASSVGQGGTGNTIYF.

The rearrangement joins TRBV13 to TRBJ2-1; possible D gene TRBD1, 6 bases. Germline assignment: CDR1 PRHDT and CDR2 FYEKMQ (reference sequence). Trimming cost V 5 bases and J 10 bases, with 9 bases left between them. This CDR3 has 11 residues. CDR3 sequence (DNA): TGTGCCAGCAGCCTGGGGACAGAGCAGTTCTTC. It is translated as CASSLGTEQFF.

V gene TRBV6-6 combines with J gene TRBJ1-6; D is ambiguous. The V gene lost 8 bases and the J gene lost 8 bases, with 10 bases spanning the gap. There are 12 residues in the CDR3. The germline gives CDR1 MNHNY, CDR2 SVGAGI (reference sequence). The CDR3 protein is CASAAVDSPLHF. The CDR3 coding sequence is TGTGCCAGCGCGGCGGTAGATTCACCCCTCCACTTT.

V is TRBV14 and J is TRBJ1-5, with 12 bases identical to TRBD1. Germline lookup yields CDR1 SGHDN and CDR2 FVKESK. The CDR3 has 16 residues. The ends lost 3 bases at V and 3 bases at J; junction bases unmatched: 3. CDR3 sequence (DNA): TGTGCCAGCAGCCACCGGGACAGGGGGCACAATCAGCCCCAGCATTTT. This gives the protein CASSHRDRGHNQPQHF.